This T cell receptor beta chain was identified in a study of regulatory T cells in long-lasting Graves disease. Study in general: Graves' patients who were just diagnosed had used antithyroid drugs for under 3 months.

This CDR3 comprises 15 residues. The germline gives CDR1 SGHRS, CDR2 YFSETQ. Time point of the sample: newly diagnosed GD, antithyroid drugs for less than 3 months. Generation of the TCR library employed RNA extracted from PBMCs. TCR beta libraries were built with iRepertoire HTBI primers and Arm-PCR of CDR3 regions. TCRdb re-analysed the multiplex PCR reads in MiXCR, keeping a single row per CDR3 protein. The sample has roughly 260,000 distinct CDR3 sequences; roughly 18% are singletons. In regard to this clonotype: Sequence at one end of the junction differs from germline and may be a read error.

The data also belong to a second study, concerning T cells in Graves' hyperthyroidism and ophthalmopathy. From that paper: Pregnant or lactating patients were excluded, as were those with uncontrolled infection or other autoimmune disease. Expanded thyroid clonotypes (above 0.001) were mostly also found in blood.

V is TRBV5-1 and J is TRBJ2-2, with D perhaps TRBD2 (6 bases). The specimen was peripheral blood mononuclear cells (PBMCs), collected at new diagnosis, from a patient treated with antithyroid drugs. This sequence originates from a woman younger than 45 with Graves disease. DNA for the CDR3: TGTGCCAGCAGCTTGGGGACTGACCCCACCGGGGAGCTGTTTTTT. It codes for CASSLGTDPTGELFF. Combining the CDR3 with reference TRBV5-1 and TRBJ2-2 gives the whole variable domain KAGVTQTPRYLIKTRGQQVTLSCSPISGHRSVSWYQQTPGQGLQFLFEYFSETQRNKGNFPGRFSGRQFSNSRSEMNVSTLELGDSALYLCASSLGTDPTGELFFGEGSRLTVL.